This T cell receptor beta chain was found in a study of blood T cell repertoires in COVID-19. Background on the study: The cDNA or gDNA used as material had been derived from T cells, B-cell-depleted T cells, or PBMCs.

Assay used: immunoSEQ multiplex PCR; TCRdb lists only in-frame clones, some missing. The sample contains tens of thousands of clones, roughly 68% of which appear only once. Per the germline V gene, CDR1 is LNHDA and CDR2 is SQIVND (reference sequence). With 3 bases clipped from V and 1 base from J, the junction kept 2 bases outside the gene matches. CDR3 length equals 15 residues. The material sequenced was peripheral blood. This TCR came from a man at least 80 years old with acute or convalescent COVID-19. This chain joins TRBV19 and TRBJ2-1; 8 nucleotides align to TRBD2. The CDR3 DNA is TGTGCCAGTAGTATCGGACTAGCTTCCTACAATGAGCAGTTCTTC. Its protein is CASSIGLASYNEQFF.